The 6 T cell receptor beta chains listed next were all sequenced from one sample in a study of T cell responses to AZD1222 COVID-19 vaccine. Sequencing was performed with immunoSEQ multiplex PCR; in TCRdb, only in-frame clones are kept and a portion is missing. The table records fewer than 120,000 clones, roughly 90% of them present only once. Sequences were derived from peripheral blood, sampled 28 days after the second AZD1222 dose. These receptors all come from an adult who received the AZD1222 COVID-19 vaccine.

The rearrangement uses TRBV28 and TRBJ2-3; D is possibly TRBD1 (5 bases). Germline V lookup: CDR1 MDHEN, CDR2 SYDVKM. The CDR3 length is 19 residues. Trimming took 5 bases from V and 2 from J, leaving 26 bases between them. The CDR3 loop is CASSTAGLSGNFLTDTQYF. In DNA, the CDR3 is TGTGCCAGCAGTACCGCCGGATTATCAGGGAACTTCCTCACAGATACGCAGTATTTT.

The V call is TRBV28, the J call TRBJ1-6; TRBD1 matches 8 bases. With V trimmed by 4 bases and J by 0 bases, 2 bases remained unmatched. Germline values: CDR1 MDHEN, CDR2 SYDVKM. This CDR3 is built from 16 residues. The CDR3 nucleotides are TGTGCCAGCAGTTCCGGACAGGGCTCCTATAATTCACCCCTCCACTTT. Amino acid sequence: CASSSGQGSYNSPLHF.

The chain has TRBV5-1 and TRBJ1-4; D possibly corresponds to TRBD1 (6 bases). The CDR3 covers 16 residues. Germline V gives CDR1 SGHRS, CDR2 YFSETQ. V lost 4 bases and J lost 0, with 13 bases in between. CDR3 residues: CASSTGQHSTNEKLFF. The CDR3 DNA follows: TGCGCCAGCAGCACCGGACAGCACTCAACTAATGAAAAACTGTTTTTT.

This clone was observed at least ten times. The CDR3 reads CASSHQGQGEVTEAFF. The CDR3 bases are TGTGCCAGCAGCCATCAGGGACAGGGGGAGGTCACTGAAGCTTTCTTT. This chain links TRBV14 with TRBJ1-1, with TRBD1 matching 11 bases. V lost 3 bases to trimming and J lost 4 bases; unmatched junction nucleotides: 7. The CDR3 consists of 16 residues. CDR1 and CDR2 from the germline V gene are SGHDN and FVKESK.

The rearrangement links TRBV2 to TRBJ2-2; unclear D gene. V was trimmed by 5 bases and J by 7 bases, leaving 11 bases between them. The CDR3 spans 13 residues. Germline V gene lookup returns CDR1 SNHLY and CDR2 FYNNEI. The chain's CDR3 is CASSSIPYGELFF. The CDR3 nucleotides are TGTGCCAGCAGTTCAATACCCTACGGGGAGCTGTTTTTT. Combining the CDR3 with reference TRBV2 and TRBJ2-2 gives the whole variable domain EPEVTQTPSHQVTQMGQEVILRCVPISNHLYFYWYRQILGQKVEFLVSFYNNEISEKSEIFDDQFSVERPDGSNFTLKIRSTKLEDSAMYFCASSSIPYGELFFGEGSRLTVL.

The V gene is TRBV5-1, the J gene TRBJ1-1; perhaps TRBD1 as D (6 bases). V was shortened by 2 bases and J by 8 bases, with 16 bases between the two germline ends. Per the germline V gene, CDR1 is SGHRS and CDR2 is YFSETQ. This CDR3 region has 14 residues. The chain's CDR3 is CASSLDFGQLEAFF. CDR3 DNA sequence: TGCGCCAGCAGCTTAGACTTCGGACAGCTCGAAGCTTTCTTT.